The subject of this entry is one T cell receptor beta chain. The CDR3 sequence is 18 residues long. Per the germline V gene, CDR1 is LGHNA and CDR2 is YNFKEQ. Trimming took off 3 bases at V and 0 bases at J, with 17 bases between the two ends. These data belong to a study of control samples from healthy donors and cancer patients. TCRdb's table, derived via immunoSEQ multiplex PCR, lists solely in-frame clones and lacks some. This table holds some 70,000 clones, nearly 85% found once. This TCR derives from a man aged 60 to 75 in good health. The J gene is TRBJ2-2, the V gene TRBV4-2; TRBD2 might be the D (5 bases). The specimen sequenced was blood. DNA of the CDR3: TGTGCCAGCAGCCACCGGGATTTCTCCCACCCGAACACCGGGGAGCTGTTTTTT. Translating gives CASSHRDFSHPNTGELFF.